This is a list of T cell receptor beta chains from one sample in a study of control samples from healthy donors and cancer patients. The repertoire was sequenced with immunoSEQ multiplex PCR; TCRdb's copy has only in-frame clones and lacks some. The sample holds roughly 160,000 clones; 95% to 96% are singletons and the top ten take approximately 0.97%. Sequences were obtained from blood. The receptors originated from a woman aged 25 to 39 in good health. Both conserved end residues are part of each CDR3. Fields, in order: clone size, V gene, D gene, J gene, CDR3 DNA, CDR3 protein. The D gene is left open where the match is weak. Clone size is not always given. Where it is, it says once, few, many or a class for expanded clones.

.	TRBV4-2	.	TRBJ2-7	TGTGCCAGCAGCCATCGACAGCGGAGGGACGAGCAGTACTTC	CASSHRQRRDEQYF
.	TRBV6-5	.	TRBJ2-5	TGTGCCAGCAGTTACACAGGGACCCCCCAAGAGACCCAGTACTTC	CASSYTGTPQETQYF
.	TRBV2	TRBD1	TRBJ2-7	TGTGCCAGCAGTGGCCTCCGGGACAGGCGCCTTATACCACCCTACGAGCAGTACTTC	CASSGLRDRRLIPPYEQYF
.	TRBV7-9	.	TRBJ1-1	TGTGCCAGCATCCTAGCAGGGGTGAACACTGAAGCTTTCTTT	CASILAGVNTEAFF
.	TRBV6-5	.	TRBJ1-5	TGTGCCAGCAGGTTACAGGAGTATAGCAATCAGCCCCAGCATTTT	CASRLQEYSNQPQHF
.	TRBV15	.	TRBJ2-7	TGTGCCACCAGCAGAGATCTCGAGGCGGGGGAGCAGTACTTC	CATSRDLEAGEQYF
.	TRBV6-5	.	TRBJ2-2	TGTGCCAGCAGTTTAATCTGGACAGCCTACACCGGGGAGCTGTTTTTT	CASSLIWTAYTGELFF
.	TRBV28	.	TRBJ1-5	TGTGCCAGCATTAATGGGTATAGCAATCAGCCCCAGCATTTT	CASINGYSNQPQHF
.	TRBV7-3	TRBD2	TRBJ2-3	TGTGCCAGCAGCTACCTAGCGGGGTCTAGCACAGATACGCAGTATTTT	CASSYLAGSSTDTQYF
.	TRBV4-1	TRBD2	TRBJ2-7	TGCGCCAGCAGCCCTGTAGGGACTAGCCTCTACGAGCAGTACTTC	CASSPVGTSLYEQYF
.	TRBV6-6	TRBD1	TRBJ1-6	TGTGCCAGCAGTTACTCGGGACAGGGGAATTCACCCCTCCACTTT	CASSYSGQGNSPLHF
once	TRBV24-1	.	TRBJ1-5	TGTGCCACGTCATGGGGGCTCAATCAGCCCCAGCATTTT	CATSWGLNQPQHF
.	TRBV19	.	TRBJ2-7	TGTGCCAGTAGTATTACGGGGAGCAGCGCCTACGAGCAGTACTTC	CASSITGSSAYEQYF
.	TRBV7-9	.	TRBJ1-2	TGTGCCAGCAGCTTACTGGAGGAGGGCTACACCTTC	CASSLLEEGYTF
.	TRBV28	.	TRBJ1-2	TGTGCCAGCAGTTCGGGGCCCTATGGCTACACCTTC	CASSSGPYGYTF
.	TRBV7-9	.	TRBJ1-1	TGTGCCAGCAGCTTAGTTATGTTGAACACTGAAGCTTTCTTT	CASSLVMLNTEAFF
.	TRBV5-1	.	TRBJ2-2	TGCGCCAGCAGCTTGACGGTCACCGGGGAGCTGTTTTTT	CASSLTVTGELFF
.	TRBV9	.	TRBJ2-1	TGTGCCAGCAGCGTAGTGGATTTCAGCTCCTACAATGAGCAGTTCTTC	CASSVVDFSSYNEQFF
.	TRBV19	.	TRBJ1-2	TGTGCCAGTAGGACAGACAGAAGATATGGCTACACCTTC	CASRTDRRYGYTF
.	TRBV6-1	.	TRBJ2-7	TGTGCCAGCAGTGAAGCATGGGGGACCCGCTACGAGCAGTACTTC	CASSEAWGTRYEQYF
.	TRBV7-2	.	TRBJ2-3	TGTGCCAGCAGGCAACATGGAGGTAGCACAGATACGCAGTATTTT	CASRQHGGSTDTQYF
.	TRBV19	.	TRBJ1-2	TGTGCCAGTAGTATGGGCGGGAACTATGGCTACACCTTC	CASSMGGNYGYTF
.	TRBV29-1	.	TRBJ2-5	TGCAGCGTCGCATTGGCTGGGGACGGGGCATGGGTTGGGGGCAGGGGCCTTAAGCAAGAGACCCAGTACTTC	CSVALAGDGAWVGGRGLKQETQYF
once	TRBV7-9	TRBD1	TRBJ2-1	TGTGCCAGCAGCTCCACGAAGGGGACAGAACACTACAATGAGCAGTTCTTC	CASSSTKGTEHYNEQFF
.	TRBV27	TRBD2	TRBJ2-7	TGTGCCAGCAGTCCAGCGACTAGCGGGGGGGACTACGAGCAGTACTTC	CASSPATSGGDYEQYF
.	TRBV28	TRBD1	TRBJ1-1	TGTGCCAGCAGTTCAACTTACAGGGGGCTGGGCACTGAAGCTTTCTTT	CASSSTYRGLGTEAFF
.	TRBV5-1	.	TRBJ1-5	TGCGCCAGCAGCTTGGGTGGAGGTCAGCCCCAGCATTTT	CASSLGGGQPQHF
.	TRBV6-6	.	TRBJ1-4	TGTGCCAGCAGTTATCGGCCAACTAATGAAAAACTGTTTTTT	CASSYRPTNEKLFF
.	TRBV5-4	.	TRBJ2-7	TGTGCCAGCAGCTCTCCGGGGATAATCGACGAGCAGTACTTC	CASSSPGIIDEQYF
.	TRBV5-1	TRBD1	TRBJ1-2	TGCGCCAGCAGCTTGGAAGGACAGGAAGCTAACTATGGCTACACCTTC	CASSLEGQEANYGYTF
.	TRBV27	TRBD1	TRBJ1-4	TGTGCCAGCAGGGCCACGACAGGGGAGGGTGAAAAACTGTTTTTT	CASRATTGEGEKLFF
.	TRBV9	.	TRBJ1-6	TGTGCCAGCAGCGTAGATCCAGCTCCCTATAATTCACCCCTCCACTTT	CASSVDPAPYNSPLHF
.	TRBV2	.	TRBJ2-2	TGTGCCAGCACCGGAGTCCCGGCCAGGGCGGCCGGGGAGCTGTTTTTT	CASTGVPARAAGELFF
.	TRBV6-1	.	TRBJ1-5	TGTGCCAGCAGTGCCGTTGGGCCCCAGCCCCAGCATTTT	CASSAVGPQPQHF
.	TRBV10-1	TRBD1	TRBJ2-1	TGCGCCAGCAGCAGGGGGACAGGGACGTTGAATGAGCAGTTCTTC	CASSRGTGTLNEQFF
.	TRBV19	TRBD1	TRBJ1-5	TGTGCCAGTAGTATCGGACAGGGGGGCAATCAGCCCCAGCATTTT	CASSIGQGGNQPQHF
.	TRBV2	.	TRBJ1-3	TGTGCCAGCAGTTCGGACAGCGGCTCTGGAAACACCATATATTTT	CASSSDSGSGNTIYF
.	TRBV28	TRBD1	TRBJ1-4	TGTGCCAGCAGTCCCGGACAGGGAAAGAATGAAAAACTGTTTTTT	CASSPGQGKNEKLFF
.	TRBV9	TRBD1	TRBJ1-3	TGTGCCAGCAGCATGCGGGGGATCGGGACAGGGGAACTCTCTGGAAACACCATATATTTT	CASSMRGIGTGELSGNTIYF
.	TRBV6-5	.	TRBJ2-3	TGTGCCAGCAGTTCTCAAACGTTTAGCACAGATACGCAGTATTTT	CASSSQTFSTDTQYF
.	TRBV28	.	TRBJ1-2	TGTGCCAGCAGGCCACTCAGCAGGGTCGGGTACGGCTACACCTTC	CASRPLSRVGYGYTF
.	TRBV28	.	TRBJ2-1	TGTGCCAGCAGCCCTTCGTGGGGCCTGGAGGTCGATGAGCAGTTCTTC	CASSPSWGLEVDEQFF
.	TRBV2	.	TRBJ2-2	TGTGCTTCGAAAGGGGGGTATCCGAACACCGGGGAGCTGTTTTTT	CASKGGYPNTGELFF
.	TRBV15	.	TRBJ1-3	TGTGCCACCAGCAGAGAGACGGCAGGGTGGTCCACCATATATTTT	CATSRETAGWSTIYF
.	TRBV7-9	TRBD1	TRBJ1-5	TGTGCCAGCAGCTTAGGCGGGACAGGGAATCAGCCCCAGCATTTT	CASSLGGTGNQPQHF
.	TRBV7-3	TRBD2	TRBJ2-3	TGTGCCAGCAGCTCTAGCGGGATCCGCACAGATACGCAGTATTTT	CASSSSGIRTDTQYF
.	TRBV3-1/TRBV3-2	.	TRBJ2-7	TGTGCCAGCAGCCAAGACGGGGCAATATTACAGCAGTACTTC	CASSQDGAILQQYF
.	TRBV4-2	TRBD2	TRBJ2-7	TGTGCCAGCAGCCAAGACGGCGCGACTAGCGGGAGTCACCTCTACGAGCAGTACTTC	CASSQDGATSGSHLYEQYF
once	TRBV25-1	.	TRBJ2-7	TGTGCCAGCAGTTCGGCCGGGACTGAATACTTCAAAAACTACGAGCAGTACTTC	CASSSAGTEYFKNYEQYF
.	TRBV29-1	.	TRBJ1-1	TGCAGCGTTAGTTCGAGGTCCAGTACTGAAGCTTTCTTT	CSVSSRSSTEAFF
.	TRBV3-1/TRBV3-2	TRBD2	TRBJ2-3	TGTGCCAGCAGCCACGGACTAGCGGGGGGGATCGCTAGCACAGATACGCAGTATTTT	CASSHGLAGGIASTDTQYF
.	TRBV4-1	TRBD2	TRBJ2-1	TGCGCCAGCAGCCAAGGCCCCACTAGCGGCCTCTCCTACAATGAGCAGTTCTTC	CASSQGPTSGLSYNEQFF
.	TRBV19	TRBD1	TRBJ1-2	TGTGCCACCGCGCCTGACAGGGCCAGCGGCTACACCTTC	CATAPDRASGYTF
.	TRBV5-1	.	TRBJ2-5	TGCGCCAGCAGCCCCCCCTTGCTGGGTTTCCAAGAGACCCAGTACTTC	CASSPPLLGFQETQYF
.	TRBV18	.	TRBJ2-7	TGTGCCAGCTCAGGGAACAACAGGGCCTACGAGCAGTACTTC	CASSGNNRAYEQYF
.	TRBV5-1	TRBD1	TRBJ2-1	TGCGCCAGCAGCTATTCGCCGGGACAGGGGGCGGACAATGAGCAGTTCTTC	CASSYSPGQGADNEQFF
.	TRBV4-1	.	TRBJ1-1	TGCGCCAGCAGCCAATCCCCGGGGCTTAACACTGAAGCTTTCTTT	CASSQSPGLNTEAFF
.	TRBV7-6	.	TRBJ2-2	TGTGCCAGCAGCTTACAAGGCTACGGGACCGGGGAGCTGTTTTTT	CASSLQGYGTGELFF
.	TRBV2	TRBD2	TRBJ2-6	TGTGCCAGCACGGACGGGGGGAACTCTGGGGCCAACGTCCTGACTTTC	CASTDGGNSGANVLTF
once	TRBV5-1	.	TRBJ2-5	TGCGCCAGCAGCTTGGCCCTAGGGGAGACCCAGTACTTC	CASSLALGETQYF